The 22 T cell receptor beta chains below were found in one sample sequenced in a study of T cells in Graves' hyperthyroidism and ophthalmopathy. RNA transcripts served as the template for amplifying TCR beta CDR3 regions. With the HTBI primer set, the TCR CDR3 went through a first round of RT-PCR. TCRdb re-derived calls from the multiplex PCR reads in MiXCR, one entry per CDR3 protein. This table has approximately 620,000 distinct CDR3 sequences, roughly 13% appearing once. The sample taken for sequencing was blood. These receptors were obtained from a woman between 25 and 40 years old with Graves' hyperthyroidism that later progressed to Graves' ophthalmopathy.

This clonotype was seen many times. The V gene is TRBV12-3 or TRBV12-4, the J gene TRBJ1-1; D is unresolved. The V end was cut by 6 bases, the J end by 0 bases, with 11 bases between. The CDR3 has 14 amino acids. The CDR3 DNA follows: TGTGCCAGCAGCCGCGCATTCATGAACACTGAAGCTTTCTTT. Encoded protein: CASSRAFMNTEAFF.

This clonotype was recorded a few times. This chain connects TRBV6-5 to TRBJ1-1; D is perhaps TRBD1 (5 bases). This CDR3 region has 15 residues. Germline V gene data show CDR1 as MNHEY and CDR2 as SVGAGI. The V end was cut by 2 bases, the J end by 1 base, with 11 bases between. The DNA for the CDR3 is TGTGCCAGCAGTTACGGGGCAATGACGAACACTGAAGCTTTCTTT. Residues: CASSYGAMTNTEAFF.

This clonotype was counted at least ten times. The chain has TRBV19 and TRBJ2-1, with D unclear. In germline, CDR1 is LNHDA, CDR2 SQIVND (reference sequence). V was cut by 6 bases and J by 2 bases, with 14 bases left in between. This CDR3 comprises 15 residues. This CDR3 is CASSMKRATYNEQFF. CDR3 coding DNA: TGTGCCAGTAGCATGAAGCGCGCCACCTACAATGAGCAGTTCTTC.

This clonotype was observed many times. The CDR3 DNA sequence: TGTGCCACGTCGCGGACTAGCGGCACAGATACGCAGTATTTT. Translation: CATSRTSGTDTQYF. The gene calls are TRBV6-2 or TRBV6-3 and TRBJ2-3, with 9 positions matching TRBD2. V was pared by 10 bases and J by 1 base, with 6 bases of the junction left unmatched. The V gene's germline CDR1 is MNHEY and CDR2 SVGEGT. This CDR3 is built from 14 residues.

The CDR3: CASSFKLEPEAFF. CDR3 in DNA: TGTGCCAGCAGCTTTAAACTAGAGCCTGAAGCTTTCTTT. V gene TRBV5-6 combines with J gene TRBJ1-1; D uncertain. The CDR3 length is 13 residues. The germline CDR1 and CDR2 sequences are SGHDT and YYEEEE. Trimming cost V 2 bases and J 6 bases, with 11 bases left between them.

This clonotype was found many times. The chain recombines TRBV19 with TRBJ1-1; TRBD1 agrees at 7 bases. The length of the CDR3 is 14 residues. V shed 3 bases, J shed 1 base, and the junction held 2 bases outside the gene matches. Germline loops: CDR1 LNHDA, CDR2 SQIVND (reference sequence). CDR3 region: CASSIRTGNTEAFF. DNA of the CDR3: TGTGCCAGTAGTATCAGGACAGGGAACACTGAAGCTTTCTTT.

About this clonotype: One end of the junction fails to match germline, which may point to a read error. The CDR3 region is CASGLLGAQETKYF. The CDR3 DNA follows: TGCGCCAGCGGACTCCTTGGGGCTCAAGAGACCAAGTACTTC. This chain connects TRBV5-1 to TRBJ2-5, with D perhaps matching TRBD1 or TRBD2 (5 bases each). Germline lookup yields CDR1 SGHRS and CDR2 YFSETQ. The length of the CDR3 is 14 residues.

Ten or more counts support this clonotype. The chain has TRBV3-1 and TRBJ2-1; D is perhaps TRBD1 (5 bases). Deletions cut 4 bases from V and 10 bases from J, with 11 bases between. The CDR3 loop spans 12 amino acids. Germline V gene lookup returns CDR1 LGHDT and CDR2 YNNKEL (reference sequence). CDR3: CASSLRQNEQFF. The CDR3, as DNA: TGTGCCAGCAGCCTACGACAGAACGAGCAGTTCTTC.

There are a few counts of this clonotype. The rearrangement joins TRBV6-1 to TRBJ2-7; D is possibly TRBD1 (6 bases). Per germline, CDR1 MNHNS and CDR2 SASEGT. There are 14 residues in the CDR3. The V end was cut by 6 bases, the J end by 4 bases, with 16 bases between. The CDR3 DNA is TGTGCCAGCAGCCTTTCCCACAGGGCATACGAGCAGTACTTC. This gives the protein CASSLSHRAYEQYF.

This clonotype appeared a few times. This chain joins TRBV20-1 and TRBJ2-7; possibly TRBD1 for D (7 bases). CDR3 length equals 15 residues. The V and J ends lost 0 bases and 4 bases respectively, with 16 bases between them. CDR1 DFQATT and CDR2 SNEGSKA come from the germline V gene (reference sequence). The CDR3 nucleotides are TGCAGTGCTAGAGATCCGGTGCAGGGGGGTTACGAGCAGTACTTC. Its protein product is CSARDPVQGGYEQYF.

In this sample, this clonotype turned up a few times. This chain joins TRBV9 and TRBJ2-2, with TRBD1 matching over 9 bases. The germline V gene encodes CDR1 SGDLS and CDR2 YYNGEE. V gave up 3 bases and J gave up 6 bases; unmatched junction bases: 9. The length of the CDR3 is 16 residues. CDR3 bases: TGTGCCAGCAGCGAACCGACAGGGGGTGGGTCCGGGGAGCTGTTTTTT. Its protein is CASSEPTGGGSGELFF. Full variable domain (outside the CDR3, taken from reference TRBV9 and TRBJ2-2): DSGVTQTPKHLITATGQRVTLRCSPRSGDLSVYWYQQSLDQGLQFLIQYYNGEERAKGNILERFSAQQFPDLHSELNLSSLELGDSALYFCASSEPTGGGSGELFFGEGSRLTVL.

This clonotype occurred many times. The CDR3 spells CATNDPGQGNEQYF. CDR3 nucleotides: TGTGCCACCAACGATCCGGGACAGGGGAACGAGCAGTACTTC. The chain recombines TRBV24-1 with TRBJ2-7; 10 bases are shared with TRBD1. The CDR3 has 14 residues. Losses at the gene ends were 8 bases for V and 5 bases for J; bases not matched to a gene: 8. Germline V gene data show CDR1 as KGHDR and CDR2 as SFDVKD.

This clonotype was seen a few times. The chain employs TRBV6-1 and TRBJ2-1; D is uncertain. The CDR3 totals 15 residues. The germline gives CDR1 MNHNS, CDR2 SASEGT. V was trimmed by 5 bases and J by 0 bases, leaving 11 bases between them. CDR3 loop: CASSSQHSSYNEQFF. In DNA form, the CDR3 reads TGTGCCAGCAGTTCTCAACATTCCTCCTACAATGAGCAGTTCTTC.

This clonotype was seen ten or more times. The chain recombines TRBV7-2 with TRBJ2-3, with a tentative D call TRBD1 (5 bases). Germline assignment: CDR1 SGHTA and CDR2 FQGNSA. The V gene lost 2 bases and the J gene lost 2 bases, with 14 bases spanning the gap. This CDR3 spans 16 amino acids. In DNA form, the CDR3 reads TGTGCCAGCAGCTTACGACAGCGCAAAAACACAGATACGCAGTATTTT. Translating gives CASSLRQRKNTDTQYF.

This clonotype was detected many times. J is TRBJ1-5 and V is TRBV20-1; 8 positions agree with TRBD1. The germline gives CDR1 DFQATT, CDR2 SNEGSKA (reference sequence). The CDR3 is 15 residues long. With V trimmed by 0 bases and J by 6 bases, 7 bases remained unmatched. In nucleotides, the CDR3 is TGCAGTGCTAGAGATTACAGGGGGAAGGGTCAGCCCCAGCATTTT. Translating it yields CSARDYRGKGQPQHF.

This clonotype came up many times. This sequence joins TRBV4-2 and TRBJ1-5; no clear D. The V and J ends lost 2 bases and 1 base respectively, with 9 bases between them. Germline V gene sequence: CDR1 LGHNA, CDR2 YNFKEQ. The CDR3 contains 15 residues. Here the CDR3 reads CASSQLGGSNQPQHF. The CDR3 region has the DNA TGTGCCAGCAGCCAACTGGGTGGCAGCAATCAGCCCCAGCATTTT.

V usage is TRBV6-5 and J usage is TRBJ2-4, with D perhaps TRBD1 or TRBD2 (5 bases each). The CDR3 covers 14 residues. Germline V gene sequence: CDR1 MNHEY, CDR2 SVGAGI. The V and J ends lost 4 bases and 10 bases respectively, with 17 bases between them. The CDR3 protein is CASSSRDSSGIQYF. In DNA form, the CDR3 reads TGTGCCAGCAGTTCGAGAGACAGCTCGGGGATTCAGTACTTC.

There are a few counts of this clonotype. The chain employs TRBV6-5 and TRBJ2-3, with D possibly being TRBD1 or TRBD2 (6 bases each). V gave up 2 bases and J gave up 2 bases, with 11 bases separating them. The CDR3 has 15 residues. Germline V gene data show CDR1 as MNHEY and CDR2 as SVGAGI. The CDR3 coding sequence is TGTGCCAGCAGTTACGTGGGGGGCACCACAGATACGCAGTATTTT. Its protein is CASSYVGGTTDTQYF.

This clonotype was counted at least ten times. The CDR3 DNA reads TGTGCCAGCAGGGACAGGGGGTTCCAGCCCCAGCATTTT. It encodes CASRDRGFQPQHF. This chain joins TRBV28 and TRBJ1-5; 10 bases are a match to TRBD1. The germline V gene has CDR1 MDHEN and CDR2 SYDVKM. V lost 6 bases and J lost 7; bases outside the gene matches: 3. The CDR3 has 13 amino acids.

This clonotype has at least ten counts. This chain joins TRBV27 and TRBJ1-5, with unresolved D. CDR3 length equals 16 residues. Germline values: CDR1 MNHEY, CDR2 SMNVEV (reference sequence). V lost 2 bases, J lost 3 bases, and 14 bases lay in between. The CDR3: CASSLPPVEDNQPQHF. CDR3 bases: TGTGCCAGCAGTTTACCCCCTGTCGAGGACAATCAGCCCCAGCATTTT.

This clonotype was observed many times. The V call is TRBV27, the J call TRBJ2-1, with 7 positions matching TRBD2. This CDR3 spans 14 amino acids. V lost 2 bases and J lost 7; bases outside the gene matches: 5. Germline loops: CDR1 MNHEY, CDR2 SMNVEV (reference sequence). CDR3 amino acids: CASSLLGGGNEQFF. CDR3 in DNA: TGTGCCAGCAGTTTACTGGGGGGGGGGAATGAGCAGTTCTTC.

The DNA for the CDR3 is TGTGCCAGCAGTTTGGGCTCGACCGACGAGCAGTACTTC. Protein: CASSLGSTDEQYF. This rearrangement joins TRBV12-3 or TRBV12-4 to TRBJ2-7, with D uncertain. Trimming stripped 3 bases from V and 5 bases from J, with 11 bases between. The CDR3 runs to 13 residues.